A few counts support the clone carrying this T cell receptor (beta chain). What it recognizes is unknown. In the PCR, 60 Vbeta and 13 Jbeta primers were used. Data came from immunoSEQ multiplex PCR; TCRdb stores just in-frame clones and leaves some out. This table holds tens of thousands of clones, 60% to 80% found once. This sample is drawn from a study of cytomegalovirus exposure and HLA in healthy donors. General study findings and limits: Roughly uniform sequencing depth across donors was assumed, possibly incorrectly. In a later analysis, TCR association rates varied by HLA locus: DRB1 most, HLA-C fewest.

The TCR sequence derives from a woman in her 30s in good health and CMV-seropositive. The sequenced material came from PBMCs.

CDR3 DNA sequence: TGCGCCAGCAGCCCCGCGGGGGCAGGGGGCTTTGGCTACACCTTC. It specifies CASSPAGAGGFGYTF. The chain combines TRBV5-1 with TRBJ1-2, with 8 bases fitting TRBD1. Per germline, CDR1 SGHRS and CDR2 YFSETQ. Trimming took 4 bases from V and 7 from J; bases not matched to a gene: 12. The CDR3 loop spans 15 amino acids.